This passage covers 26 T cell receptor beta chains from one sample sequenced in a study of OX40 agonist ivuxolimab in advanced cancers. Profiled with immunoSEQ multiplex PCR; TCRdb holds only in-frame clones, not every one. This sample has 65,000 to 85,000 clones, with around 88% found just once. The sample here was CD4+ or CD8+ T cells sorted from blood, taken in a trial of the OX40 agonist ivuxolimab. All receptors derive from an adult with an advanced solid tumor such as melanoma, head and neck, liver or kidney cancer.

The chain recombines TRBV7-8 with TRBJ2-3, with TRBD2 matching 8 bases. Germline loops: CDR1 SGHVS, CDR2 FQNEAQ. CDR3 length equals 16 residues. V trimming: 4 bases; J trimming: 3 bases; junction bases outside the gene matches: 9. CDR3 residues: CASSSYRAGVTDTQYF. For the CDR3, the DNA is TGTGCCAGCAGCTCTTACCGAGCGGGGGTTACAGATACGCAGTATTTT.

This chain connects TRBV2 to TRBJ1-2; D ambiguous. Per the germline V gene, CDR1 is SNHLY and CDR2 is FYNNEI. This CDR3 region has 16 residues. Trimming left V 6 bases short and J 1 base short, with 18 bases between. The CDR3 DNA sequence: TGTGCCAGCAGGGATGACACAGTCCACTTTAACTATGGCTACACCTTC. Translated: CASRDDTVHFNYGYTF.

V is TRBV2 and J is TRBJ1-1; D remains unclear. Trimming took off 7 bases at V and 4 bases at J, with 16 bases between the two ends. The CDR3 runs 14 residues. CDR1 is SNHLY and CDR2 is FYNNEI in the germline V gene. The CDR3 protein is CASNAGISGTEAFF. The CDR3 DNA is TGTGCCAGCAACGCGGGAATCAGTGGCACTGAAGCTTTCTTT.

This clone was picked up a small number of times. J is TRBJ1-6 and V is TRBV2; no clear D gene. Germline CDR1 is SNHLY and CDR2 is FYNNEI. The CDR3 is 13 amino acids. Trimming took 6 bases from V and 8 from J, leaving 11 bases between them. The CDR3 sequence: CASSQSPYSPLHF. Written as DNA, the CDR3 is TGTGCCAGCAGCCAAAGCCCGTATTCACCCCTCCACTTT.

The rearrangement joins TRBV5-1 to TRBJ2-2; 10 bases fit TRBD1. Per the germline V gene, CDR1 is SGHRS and CDR2 is YFSETQ. This CDR3 spans 15 amino acids. The ends lost 7 bases at V and 4 bases at J; junction bases unmatched: 7. Here the CDR3 reads CASRRTGGFTGELFF. CDR3 nucleotides: TGCGCCAGCCGCCGGACAGGGGGGTTCACCGGGGAGCTGTTTTTT.

This chain uses TRBV27 with TRBJ2-5; unclear D gene. V lost 5 bases and J 1 base, leaving 17 bases between the germline ends. The CDR3 spans 16 residues. CDR1 and CDR2 (germline): MNHEY, SMNVEV (reference sequence). CDR3 protein: CASSTRRELSQETQYF. CDR3 in DNA: TGTGCCAGCAGTACCCGCCGAGAGTTAAGCCAAGAGACCCAGTACTTC.

J is TRBJ2-2 and V is TRBV5-1; a weak D match, TRBD1 (6 bases). There are 15 residues in the CDR3. Trimming stripped 0 bases from V and 7 bases from J, with 13 bases between. Per the germline V gene, CDR1 is SGHRS and CDR2 is YFSETQ. The CDR3 is CASSLASQGYGELFF. The CDR3 DNA reads as TGCGCCAGCAGCTTGGCGTCACAGGGCTACGGGGAGCTGTTTTTT.

This clone appeared a single time. The rearrangement joins TRBV10-3 to TRBJ1-2; TRBD1 might be the D (5 bases). The CDR3 spans 19 residues. CDR1 is ENHRY, CDR2 SYGVKD, per germline. With 3 bases removed from V and 4 bases from J, the gap between germline ends came to 27 bases. CDR3 nucleotide sequence: TGTGCCATCAGTGACCCGGTAGGAGGGGCCCCTCGTGCCCTCTATGGCTACACCTTC. This translates into CAISDPVGGAPRALYGYTF.

CDR3 protein: CASSTGRNTIYF. The CDR3 DNA is TGTGCCAGCAGCACTGGGAGAAACACCATATATTTT. The V call is TRBV5-8, the J call TRBJ1-3; no reliable D call. Germline CDR1 reads SGHTS; CDR2 reads YDEGEE. The CDR3 has 12 amino acids. Trimming pared 4 bases from V and 5 bases from J, leaving 7 bases between.

This chain uses TRBV7-9 with TRBJ1-2; D uncertain. V was trimmed by 4 bases and J by 4 bases, leaving 16 bases between them. This CDR3 is 15 amino acids long. Germline V gives CDR1 SEHNR, CDR2 FQNEAQ (reference sequence). CDR3 coding DNA: TGTGCCAGCAGCTCAGTACTAGAGCGGGGCTATGGCTACACCTTC. Amino acid sequence: CASSSVLERGYGYTF.

V is TRBV27 and J is TRBJ2-7; 9 bases fit TRBD2. With 2 bases clipped from V and 6 bases from J, the junction kept 8 bases outside the gene matches. The CDR3 is 15 residues long. Germline V gene lookup returns CDR1 MNHEY and CDR2 SMNVEV (reference sequence). The CDR3 DNA sequence: TGTGCCAGCAGTTTACTAGCGGGGCCCCAGGGCGAGCAGTACTTC. Translation: CASSLLAGPQGEQYF.

This chain connects TRBV18 to TRBJ1-5; the D is unclear. Germline V gene data show CDR1 as KGHSH and CDR2 as LQKENI. This CDR3 region has 13 residues. The V end lost 3 bases, the J end lost 4 bases, and 7 bases lay between the germline ends. In DNA form, the CDR3 reads TGTGCCAGCTCACCGCAGCGAAATCAGCCCCAGCATTTT. Encoded protein: CASSPQRNQPQHF.

V usage is TRBV19 and J usage is TRBJ1-2, with TRBD1 as a possible D gene (6 bases). CDR1 LNHDA and CDR2 SQIVND come from the germline V gene (reference sequence). V lost 10 bases and J 5 bases, leaving 26 bases between the germline ends. The CDR3 runs to 16 residues. The CDR3 loop reads CATRGFLGSGEYGYTF. The CDR3, as DNA: TGTGCCACCAGGGGTTTTCTGGGCAGTGGAGAATATGGCTACACCTTC. The whole variable domain, remainder taken from reference TRBV19 and TRBJ1-2, is DGGITQSPKYLFRKEGQNVTLSCEQNLNHDAMYWYRQDPGQGLRLIYYSQIVNDFQKGDIAEGYSVSREKKESFPLTVTSAQKNPTAFYLCATRGFLGSGEYGYTFGSGTRLTVV.

The V and J genes are TRBV2 and TRBJ1-4, with 10 bases aligning to TRBD1. Germline-derived CDR1 and CDR2 are SNHLY and FYNNEI. V was pared by 4 bases and J by 15 bases, with 14 bases of the junction left unmatched. The CDR3 totals 15 residues. CDR3 in DNA: TGTGCCAGCAGTGCCCTAGTGACAGGGGGCGCTCCCATGTTTTTT. Protein sequence: CASSALVTGGAPMFF.

The chain has TRBV6-5 and TRBJ1-4; 7 nucleotides line up with TRBD1. CDR3 length: 13 residues. Germline loops: CDR1 MNHEY, CDR2 SVGAGI. The ends lost 3 bases at V and 14 bases at J; junction bases unmatched: 9. The CDR3 protein is CASSYVRGQPLFF. DNA for the CDR3: TGTGCCAGCAGTTATGTCCGGGGACAGCCTCTGTTTTTT.

The chain uses TRBV7-2 and TRBJ2-6, with D maybe TRBD2 (6 bases). This CDR3 is built from 16 residues. With 6 bases removed from V and 4 bases from J, the gap between germline ends came to 16 bases. Germline assignment: CDR1 SGHTA and CDR2 FQGNSA. The CDR3 region has the DNA TGTGCCAGCAGACCGGGACCGGGGGTAGGGGCCAACGTCCTGACTTTC. Encoded protein: CASRPGPGVGANVLTF.

A note on this clone: Additional DNA sequences in this sample encode the identical CDR3. This chain connects TRBV5-4 to TRBJ1-2; D is unclear. CDR1 SGHNT and CDR2 YYREEE come from the germline V gene (reference sequence). The CDR3 runs to 14 residues. V was pared by 0 bases and J by 0 bases, with 6 bases between. The CDR3 sequence: CASSLGGTNYGYTF. CDR3 DNA: TGTGCCAGCAGCTTGGGGGGAACTAACTATGGCTACACCTTC.

DNA for the CDR3: TGCGCCAGCAGCCGCGCGTCCCCAGCGGGGGTAACAGATACGCAGTATTTT. Translated, it gives CASSRASPAGVTDTQYF. The J gene is TRBJ2-3, the V gene TRBV4-1, with TRBD2 matching over 8 bases. The CDR3 sequence is 17 residues long. V lost 4 bases to trimming and J lost 3 bases; unmatched junction nucleotides: 12. Germline CDR1 MGHRA, CDR2 YSYEKL.

V usage is TRBV10-3 and J usage is TRBJ2-2; no reliable D call. The V end was cut by 10 bases, the J end by 5 bases, with 11 bases between. Germline lookup yields CDR1 ENHRY and CDR2 SYGVKD. CDR3 length: 12 residues. The CDR3 sequence: CATTPTTGELFF. The CDR3 coding sequence is TGTGCCACCACCCCCACGACCGGGGAGCTGTTTTTT.

The CDR3 protein is CASSPQDRGDYGYTF. The CDR3 nucleotides are TGTGCCAGCTCACCACAGGACAGGGGAGACTATGGCTACACCTTC. The chain is built from TRBV18 and TRBJ1-2; 9 bases map to TRBD1. With 1 base clipped from V and 3 bases from J, the junction kept 3 bases outside the gene matches. The CDR3 has 15 amino acids. Germline values: CDR1 KGHSH, CDR2 LQKENI.

The V gene is TRBV4-1, the J gene TRBJ2-7; no definite D call. Germline V gives CDR1 MGHRA, CDR2 YSYEKL. Trimming shortened V by 4 bases and J by 0 bases, and 7 bases separated the two germline ends. The CDR3 totals 13 residues. CDR3 sequence reads: CASSLGISYEQYF. In nucleotides, the CDR3 is TGCGCCAGCAGCCTCGGCATCTCCTACGAGCAGTACTTC.

The chain employs TRBV28 and TRBJ1-5, with TRBD1 identical over 8 bases. The CDR3 consists of 18 residues. V lost 4 bases and J lost 2; bases outside the gene matches: 13. Germline V CDR1 and CDR2: MDHEN, SYDVKM. The CDR3 nucleotides read TGTGCCAGCAGTTCCTCGGACAGGGATTTTTATGGCAATCAGCCCCAGCATTTT. Its protein is CASSSSDRDFYGNQPQHF.

This chain uses TRBV5-5 with TRBJ2-2; D might be TRBD2 (6 bases). The CDR3 length is 16 residues. V gave up 4 bases and J gave up 11 bases, with 24 bases separating them. The germline gives CDR1 SGHKS, CDR2 YYEKEE (reference sequence). CDR3 DNA sequence: TGTGCCAGCAGCCGGGACTCCGTACGTCAGGGAGTCGAGCTGTTTTTT. Amino acid sequence: CASSRDSVRQGVELFF.

The chain recombines TRBV5-1 with TRBJ1-1; no definite D call. V gave up 4 bases and J gave up 0 bases, with 10 bases separating them. The germline CDR1 and CDR2 sequences are SGHRS and YFSETQ. CDR3 length: 14 amino acids. CDR3 DNA sequence: TGCGCCAGCAGCCCGGCGATCATGAACACTGAAGCTTTCTTT. It is translated as CASSPAIMNTEAFF.

The chain joins TRBV9 to TRBJ1-3, with 7 nucleotides matching TRBD1. Germline-derived CDR1 and CDR2 are SGDLS and YYNGEE. Trimming at V came to 6 bases and at J to 0 bases, leaving 3 bases not matched to a gene. The CDR3 covers 14 residues. The CDR3 DNA is TGTGCCAGCAAGAGGGACAGCTCTGGAAACACCATATATTTT. Its translation: CASKRDSSGNTIYF.

The genes are TRBV28 and TRBJ1-5; TRBD1 might be the D (5 bases). Germline V gene data show CDR1 as MDHEN and CDR2 as SYDVKM. The CDR3 consists of 14 residues. Deletions cut 8 bases from V and 5 bases from J, with 16 bases between. The CDR3 loop reads CASSIIGVDQPQHF. In DNA, the CDR3 is TGTGCCAGCTCGATAATAGGGGTTGATCAGCCCCAGCATTTT.